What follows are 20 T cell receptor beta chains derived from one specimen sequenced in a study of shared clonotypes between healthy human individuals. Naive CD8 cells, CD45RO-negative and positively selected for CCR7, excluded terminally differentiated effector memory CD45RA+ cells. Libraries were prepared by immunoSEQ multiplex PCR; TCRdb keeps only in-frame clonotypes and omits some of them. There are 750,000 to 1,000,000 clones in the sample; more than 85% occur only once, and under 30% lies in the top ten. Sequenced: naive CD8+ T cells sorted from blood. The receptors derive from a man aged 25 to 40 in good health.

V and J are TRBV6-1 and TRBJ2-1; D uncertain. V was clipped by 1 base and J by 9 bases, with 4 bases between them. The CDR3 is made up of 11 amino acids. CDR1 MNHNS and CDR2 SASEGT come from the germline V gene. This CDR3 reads CASSEDSEQFF. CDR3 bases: TGTGCCAGCAGTGAAGATAGTGAGCAGTTCTTC.

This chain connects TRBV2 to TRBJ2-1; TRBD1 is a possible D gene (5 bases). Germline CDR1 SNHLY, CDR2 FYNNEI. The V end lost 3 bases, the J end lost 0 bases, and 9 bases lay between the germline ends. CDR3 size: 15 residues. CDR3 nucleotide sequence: TGTGCCAGCAGTGATCAAGACAGCTCCTACAATGAGCAGTTCTTC. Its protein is CASSDQDSSYNEQFF.

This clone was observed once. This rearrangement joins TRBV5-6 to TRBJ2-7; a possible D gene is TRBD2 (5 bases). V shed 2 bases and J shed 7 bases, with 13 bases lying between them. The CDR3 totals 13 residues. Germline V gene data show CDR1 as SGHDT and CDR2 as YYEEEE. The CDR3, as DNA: TGTGCCAGCAGCTTCGCTCCCTCGGGGGAGCAGTACTTC. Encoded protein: CASSFAPSGEQYF.

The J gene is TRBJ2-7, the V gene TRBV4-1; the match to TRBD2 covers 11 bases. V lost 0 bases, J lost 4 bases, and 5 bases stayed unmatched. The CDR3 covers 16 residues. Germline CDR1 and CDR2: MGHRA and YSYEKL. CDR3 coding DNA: TGCGCCAGCAGCCAAGATGATAGCGGGAGGGGTTACGAGCAGTACTTC. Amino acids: CASSQDDSGRGYEQYF.

CDR3 nucleotide sequence: TGTGCCAGCAGTGAGGGGACTGATCTCCGGGATACGCAGTATTTT. Residues: CASSEGTDLRDTQYF. V usage is TRBV25-1 and J usage is TRBJ2-3; TRBD2 might be the D (6 bases). The CDR3 sequence is 15 residues long. V lost 3 bases and J 6 bases, leaving 16 bases between the germline ends. In germline, CDR1 is MGHDK, CDR2 SYGVNS.

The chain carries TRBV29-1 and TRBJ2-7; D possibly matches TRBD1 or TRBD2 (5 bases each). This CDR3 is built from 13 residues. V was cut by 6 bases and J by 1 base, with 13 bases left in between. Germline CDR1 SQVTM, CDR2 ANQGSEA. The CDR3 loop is CSVRGGRSYEQYF. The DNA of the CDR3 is TGCAGCGTACGGGGCGGCAGATCCTACGAGCAGTACTTC.

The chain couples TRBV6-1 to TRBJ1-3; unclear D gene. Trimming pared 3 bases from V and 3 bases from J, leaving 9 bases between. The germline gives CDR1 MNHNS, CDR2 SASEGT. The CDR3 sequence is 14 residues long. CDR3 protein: CASSERQDGNTIYF. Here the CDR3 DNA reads TGTGCCAGCAGTGAGAGGCAGGATGGAAACACCATATATTTT.

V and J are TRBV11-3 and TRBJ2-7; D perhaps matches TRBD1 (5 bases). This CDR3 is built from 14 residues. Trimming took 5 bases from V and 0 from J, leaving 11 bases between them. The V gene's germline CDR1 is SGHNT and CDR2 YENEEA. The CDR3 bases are TGTGCCAGCAGCCCTGACAGAAACTCCTACGAGCAGTACTTC. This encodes CASSPDRNSYEQYF.

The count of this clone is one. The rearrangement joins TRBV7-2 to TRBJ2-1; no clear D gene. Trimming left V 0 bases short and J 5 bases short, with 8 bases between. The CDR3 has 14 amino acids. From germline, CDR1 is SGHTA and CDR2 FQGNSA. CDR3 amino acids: CASSLAGKHNEQFF. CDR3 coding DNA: TGTGCCAGCAGCTTAGCGGGGAAGCACAATGAGCAGTTCTTC.

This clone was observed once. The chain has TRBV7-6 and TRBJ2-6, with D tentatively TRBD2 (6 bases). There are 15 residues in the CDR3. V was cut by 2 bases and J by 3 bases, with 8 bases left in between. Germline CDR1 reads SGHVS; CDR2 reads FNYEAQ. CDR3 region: CASSLWGDGANVLTF. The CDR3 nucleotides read TGTGCCAGCAGCTTATGGGGGGATGGGGCCAACGTCCTGACTTTC.

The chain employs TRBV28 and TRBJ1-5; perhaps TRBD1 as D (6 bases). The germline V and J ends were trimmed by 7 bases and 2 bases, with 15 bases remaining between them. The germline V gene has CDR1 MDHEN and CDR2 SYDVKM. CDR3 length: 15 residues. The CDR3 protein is CASINRTVRNQPQHF. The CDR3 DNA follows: TGTGCCAGCATCAATCGGACAGTCCGCAATCAGCCCCAGCATTTT. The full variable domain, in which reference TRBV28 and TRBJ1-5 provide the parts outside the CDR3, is DVKVTQSSRYLVKRTGEKVFLECVQDMDHENMFWYRQDPGLGLRLIYFSYDVKMKEKGDIPEGYSVSREKKERFSLILESASTNQTSMYLCASINRTVRNQPQHFGDGTRLSIL.

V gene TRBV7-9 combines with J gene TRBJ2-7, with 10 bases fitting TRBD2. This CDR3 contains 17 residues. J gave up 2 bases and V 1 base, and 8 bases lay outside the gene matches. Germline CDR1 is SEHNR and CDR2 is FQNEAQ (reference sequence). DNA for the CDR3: TGTGCCAGCAGCTTAGTTACCGGGACTAGCGAGACCTACGAGCAGTACTTC. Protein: CASSLVTGTSETYEQYF.

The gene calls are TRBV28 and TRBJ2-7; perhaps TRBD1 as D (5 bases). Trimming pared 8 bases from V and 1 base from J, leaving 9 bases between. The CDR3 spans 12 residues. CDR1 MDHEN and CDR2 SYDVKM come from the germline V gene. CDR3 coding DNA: TGTGCCAGCTACAGGAATTCCTACGAGCAGTACTTC. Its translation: CASYRNSYEQYF.

The CDR3, as DNA: TGTGCCAGCAACACGATTAACTCCTACGAGCAGTACTTC. Translating gives CASNTINSYEQYF. The genes are TRBV28 and TRBJ2-7, with no clear D. The V gene's germline CDR1 is MDHEN and CDR2 SYDVKM. The germline V and J ends were trimmed by 7 bases and 0 bases, with 10 bases remaining between them. There are 13 residues in the CDR3.

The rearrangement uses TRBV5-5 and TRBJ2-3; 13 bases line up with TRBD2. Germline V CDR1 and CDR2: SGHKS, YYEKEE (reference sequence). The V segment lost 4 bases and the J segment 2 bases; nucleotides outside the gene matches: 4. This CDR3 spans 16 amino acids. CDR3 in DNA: TGTGCCAGCAGCCCGGGACTAGCGGGACCCACAGATACGCAGTATTTT. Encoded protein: CASSPGLAGPTDTQYF.

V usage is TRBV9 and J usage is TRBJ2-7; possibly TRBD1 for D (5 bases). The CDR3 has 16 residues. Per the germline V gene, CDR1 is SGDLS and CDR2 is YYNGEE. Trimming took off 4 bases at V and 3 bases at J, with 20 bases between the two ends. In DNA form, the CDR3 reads TGTGCCAGCAGCTCCGGCGCAGGGTCCGGAAACTACGAGCAGTACTTC. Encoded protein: CASSSGAGSGNYEQYF.

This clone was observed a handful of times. The CDR3 protein is CASSERNSPDTQYF. CDR3 in DNA: TGTGCCAGCAGTGAACGGAACAGCCCAGATACGCAGTATTTT. This chain uses TRBV25-1 with TRBJ2-3; D gene unclear. The germline V gene encodes CDR1 MGHDK and CDR2 SYGVNS. V gave up 2 bases and J gave up 4 bases, with 10 bases separating them. CDR3 length equals 14 residues.

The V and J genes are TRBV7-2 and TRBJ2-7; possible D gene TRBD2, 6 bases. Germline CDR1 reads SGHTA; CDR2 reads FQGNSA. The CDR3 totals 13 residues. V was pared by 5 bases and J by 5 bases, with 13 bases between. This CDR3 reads CASSGRRAHEQYF. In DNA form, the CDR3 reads TGTGCCAGCAGCGGGCGGAGGGCCCACGAGCAGTACTTC.

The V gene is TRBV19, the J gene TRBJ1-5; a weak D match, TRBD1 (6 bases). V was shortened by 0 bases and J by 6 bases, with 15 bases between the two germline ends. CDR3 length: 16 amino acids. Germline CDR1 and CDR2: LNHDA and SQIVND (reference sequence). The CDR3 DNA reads TGTGCCAGTAGTATAGAAGGGGACATATCGGGTCAGCCCCAGCATTTT. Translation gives CASSIEGDISGQPQHF.

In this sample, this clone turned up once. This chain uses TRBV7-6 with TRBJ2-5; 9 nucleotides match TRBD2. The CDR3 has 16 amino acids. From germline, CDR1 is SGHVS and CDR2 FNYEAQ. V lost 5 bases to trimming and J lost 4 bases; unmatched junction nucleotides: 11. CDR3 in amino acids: CASSPGGAGGPETQYF. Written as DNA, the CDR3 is TGTGCCAGCAGCCCCGGGGGAGCGGGAGGCCCAGAGACCCAGTACTTC.